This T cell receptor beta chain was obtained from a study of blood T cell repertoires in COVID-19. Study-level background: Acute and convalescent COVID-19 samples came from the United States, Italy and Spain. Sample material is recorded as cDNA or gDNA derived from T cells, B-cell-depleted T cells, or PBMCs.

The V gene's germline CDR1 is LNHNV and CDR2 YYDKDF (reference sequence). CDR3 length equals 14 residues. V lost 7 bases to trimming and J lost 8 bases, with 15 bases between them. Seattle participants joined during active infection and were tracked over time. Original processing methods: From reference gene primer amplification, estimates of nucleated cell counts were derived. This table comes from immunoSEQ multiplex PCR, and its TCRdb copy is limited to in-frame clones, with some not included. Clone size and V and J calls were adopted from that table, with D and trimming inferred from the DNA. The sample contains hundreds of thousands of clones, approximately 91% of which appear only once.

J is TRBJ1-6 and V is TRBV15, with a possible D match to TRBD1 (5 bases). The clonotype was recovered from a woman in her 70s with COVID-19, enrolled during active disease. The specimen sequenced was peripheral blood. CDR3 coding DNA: TGTGCCACCACTATTACGGCAGGGTATTCACCCCTCCACTTT. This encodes CATTITAGYSPLHF.